Shown below are 24 T cell receptor beta chains from a single sample sequenced in a study of shared clonotypes between healthy human individuals. Produced via immunoSEQ multiplex PCR; TCRdb's table is partial and in-frame only. The sample includes about 2.4 million clones, approximately 94% seen only once; the top ten take under 0.15%. The sequenced sample consisted of naive CD4+ T cells sorted from blood. The subset is: CD45RA+ positively selected. The receptors shown here come from a man between 18 and 35 years old in good health.

This clone was recorded once. The V call is TRBV4-1, the J call TRBJ2-3; either TRBD1 or TRBD2 may fit D (5 bases each). Trimming shortened V by 9 bases and J by 9 bases, and 19 bases separated the two germline ends. This CDR3 is built from 13 residues. Germline CDR1 MGHRA, CDR2 YSYEKL. The CDR3 reads CASGRGDSGTQYF. The CDR3 region has the DNA TGCGCCAGTGGGAGAGGGGATTCTGGAACGCAGTATTTT.

This rearrangement joins TRBV19 to TRBJ2-5, with TRBD1 matching over 7 bases. CDR3 length: 15 residues. In germline, CDR1 is LNHDA, CDR2 SQIVND (reference sequence). V was clipped by 6 bases and J by 2 bases; unmatched bases: 9. CDR3 in DNA: TGTGCCAGTAGCACTTCGACAGGGATACAAGAGACCCAGTACTTC. The encoded protein is CASSTSTGIQETQYF.

The rearrangement uses TRBV7-2 and TRBJ2-7; D unclear. V lost 2 bases and J lost 7, with 12 bases in between. Germline lookup yields CDR1 SGHTA and CDR2 FQGNSA. There are 13 residues in the CDR3. CDR3 sequence: CASSLRDGGEQYF. The DNA for the CDR3 is TGTGCCAGCAGCTTACGTGACGGCGGAGAGCAGTACTTC.

The gene calls are TRBV28 and TRBJ1-4, with D unclear. Trimming removed 4 bases at V and 5 bases at J, with 14 bases between. Germline-derived CDR1 and CDR2 are MDHEN and SYDVKM. The CDR3 spans 15 residues. CDR3 sequence (DNA): TGTGCCAGCAGTTCTGGAGGGTGGAGAAATGAAAAACTGTTTTTT. Protein product: CASSSGGWRNEKLFF.

The gene calls are TRBV4-2 and TRBJ2-1, with D unresolved. The CDR3 has 14 residues. CDR1 is LGHNA and CDR2 is YNFKEQ in the germline V gene. V lost 1 base and J 3 bases, leaving 7 bases between the germline ends. The CDR3 nucleotides are TGTGCCAGCAGCCAAGGGCGTGACTACAATGAGCAGTTCTTC. This gives the protein CASSQGRDYNEQFF.

The chain recombines TRBV5-1 with TRBJ1-2, with D possibly being TRBD1 (5 bases). Deletions cut 0 bases from V and 2 bases from J, with 8 bases between. This CDR3 has 14 amino acids. Germline CDR1 is SGHRS and CDR2 is YFSETQ. The CDR3 sequence is CASSLGQQNYGYTF. The CDR3 DNA follows: TGCGCCAGCAGCTTGGGACAGCAAAACTATGGCTACACCTTC.

The rearrangement uses TRBV14 and TRBJ1-3; D not resolved. Germline V gene lookup returns CDR1 SGHDN and CDR2 FVKESK. The CDR3 runs to 13 residues. V dropped 8 bases and J dropped 0 bases, with 8 bases sitting between them. The CDR3 region is CASRPSSGNTIYF. The CDR3 DNA is TGTGCCAGCCGCCCGAGCTCTGGAAACACCATATATTTT.

The genes are TRBV12-5 and TRBJ2-7; 7 bases agree with TRBD1. V was pared by 6 bases and J by 0 bases, with 11 bases of the junction left unmatched. The CDR3 contains 16 residues. CDR1 is LGHNT, CDR2 FRNRAP, per germline. CDR3 amino acids: CASGPIQGEFSYEQYF. CDR3 sequence (DNA): TGTGCTAGTGGCCCGATCCAGGGGGAGTTCTCCTACGAGCAGTACTTC.

V usage is TRBV6-5 and J usage is TRBJ2-7; 13 bases fit TRBD2. J was trimmed by 7 bases and V by 2 bases; bases with no gene match: 5. CDR3 length: 15 residues. CDR1 and CDR2 from the germline V gene are MNHEY and SVGAGI. CDR3 residues: CASSYRTSGSSEQYF. In nucleotides, the CDR3 is TGTGCCAGCAGTTACAGGACTAGCGGGAGTTCTGAGCAGTACTTC.

The chain links TRBV28 to TRBJ1-6, with 8 bases identical to TRBD1. The germline gives CDR1 MDHEN, CDR2 SYDVKM. V was pared by 6 bases and J by 5 bases, with 6 bases of the junction left unmatched. The CDR3 contains 15 residues. The CDR3 sequence is CASRPGQGNNSPLHF. CDR3 DNA: TGTGCCAGCAGACCCGGACAGGGTAATAATTCACCCCTCCACTTT.

The rearrangement joins TRBV9 to TRBJ1-3; D call uncertain. The germline gives CDR1 SGDLS, CDR2 YYNGEE. The V gene lost 3 bases and the J gene lost 12 bases, with 16 bases spanning the gap. This CDR3 has 13 residues. The CDR3: CASSGMPERFIYF. CDR3 DNA: TGTGCCAGCAGCGGGATGCCCGAGAGGTTCATATATTTT. The full variable domain, completed using reference TRBV9 and TRBJ1-3, is DSGVTQTPKHLITATGQRVTLRCSPRSGDLSVYWYQQSLDQGLQFLIQYYNGEERAKGNILERFSAQQFPDLHSELNLSSLELGDSALYFCASSGMPERFIYFGEGSWLTVV.

V usage is TRBV2 and J usage is TRBJ2-7; 7 bases match TRBD1. Trimming took 6 bases from V and 2 from J; bases not matched to a gene: 4. This CDR3 comprises 13 residues. Germline assignment: CDR1 SNHLY and CDR2 FYNNEI. CDR3 in DNA: TGTGCCAGCAGAACAGGGACAGCCTACGAGCAGTACTTC. Translating gives CASRTGTAYEQYF.

This clone was seen a handful of times. The chain recombines TRBV2 with TRBJ1-6; a weak D match, TRBD1 (5 bases). V lost 6 bases and J 7 bases, leaving 13 bases between the germline ends. The germline gives CDR1 SNHLY, CDR2 FYNNEI. The CDR3 spans 14 residues. CDR3 protein: CASSPRGRNSPLHF. The CDR3 DNA is TGTGCCAGCAGCCCGAGGGGTCGAAATTCACCCCTCCACTTT.

The CDR3 here is CASGRGETLNTEAFF. In nucleotides, the CDR3 is TGTGCCAGCGGCCGGGGGGAGACTTTGAACACTGAAGCTTTCTTT. The chain carries TRBV28 and TRBJ1-1; possible D gene TRBD1, 5 bases. The germline V and J ends were trimmed by 8 bases and 0 bases, with 16 bases remaining between them. This CDR3 has 15 amino acids. Germline V gives CDR1 MDHEN, CDR2 SYDVKM.

The chain couples TRBV30 to TRBJ2-2; possibly TRBD1 for D (5 bases). The CDR3 loop spans 15 amino acids. Trimming took 2 bases from V and 1 from J, leaving 11 bases between them. Germline V gene sequence: CDR1 GTSNPN, CDR2 SVGIG (reference sequence). CDR3 nucleotide sequence: TGTGCCTGGAGTTTGGGGCCGGGGAACACCGGGGAGCTGTTTTTT. Its translation is CAWSLGPGNTGELFF.

The chain has TRBV28 and TRBJ1-1; TRBD1 aligns across 10 bases. After removal of 3 bases from V and 1 base from J, the junction contained 11 bases not matched to a gene. The CDR3 contains 18 residues. Germline CDR1 MDHEN, CDR2 SYDVKM. CDR3 sequence reads: CASSFTQGQGLPNTEAFF. CDR3 coding DNA: TGTGCCAGCAGTTTTACACAGGGACAGGGGCTACCGAACACTGAAGCTTTCTTT.

V and J are TRBV5-1 and TRBJ1-4; the D is unclear. Germline lookup yields CDR1 SGHRS and CDR2 YFSETQ. The CDR3 has 14 residues. Trimming cost V 3 bases and J 0 bases, with 6 bases left between them. The CDR3 DNA is TGCGCCAGCAGCTGGGGAGCAACTAATGAAAAACTGTTTTTT. Translating it yields CASSWGATNEKLFF.

This clone was picked up one time. The J gene is TRBJ1-6, the V gene TRBV19, with 7 positions matching TRBD1. Unmatched junction bases numbered 7, after V lost 1 base and J lost 7 bases. Germline CDR1 reads LNHDA; CDR2 reads SQIVND (reference sequence). The CDR3 spans 16 residues. This CDR3 is CASSIGDRVVNSPLHF. In nucleotides, the CDR3 is TGTGCCAGTAGTATAGGAGACAGGGTGGTAAATTCACCCCTCCACTTT.

This clone was counted a single time. The chain uses TRBV29-1 and TRBJ1-1, with D unresolved. V lost 3 bases to trimming and J lost 0 bases, with 11 bases between them. This CDR3 contains 14 residues. Germline V lookup: CDR1 SQVTM, CDR2 ANQGSEA. Here the CDR3 reads CSVDTAQVNTEAFF. CDR3 coding DNA: TGCAGCGTTGATACAGCCCAAGTGAACACTGAAGCTTTCTTT.

The chain employs TRBV30 and TRBJ1-1; no clear D gene. The CDR3 consists of 13 residues. V lost 2 bases to trimming and J lost 4 bases, with 11 bases between them. Germline V gene data show CDR1 as GTSNPN and CDR2 as SVGIG (reference sequence). The DNA for the CDR3 is TGTGCCTGGAGTCCTAAGGGAGGCACTGAAGCTTTCTTT. Amino acid sequence: CAWSPKGGTEAFF.

The genes are TRBV9 and TRBJ2-5, with a possible D match to TRBD1 (7 bases). Between the trimmed V and J ends, which lost 0 bases and 4 bases, there was a span of 13 bases. Germline CDR1 is SGDLS and CDR2 is YYNGEE. The CDR3 length is 15 residues. CDR3 nucleotide sequence: TGTGCCAGCAGCGTAGCTATGCAGGGGGGAGAGACCCAGTACTTC. Its protein product is CASSVAMQGGETQYF.

V is TRBV4-1 and J is TRBJ1-1; D not resolved. Germline V CDR1 and CDR2: MGHRA, YSYEKL. V shed 2 bases and J shed 4 bases, with 14 bases lying between them. The CDR3 length is 15 residues. The CDR3 here is CASSQLQPPFTEAFF. For the CDR3, the DNA is TGCGCCAGCAGCCAATTACAGCCTCCGTTCACTGAAGCTTTCTTT.

V gene TRBV2 combines with J gene TRBJ2-5; 8 bases agree with TRBD1. This CDR3 spans 13 amino acids. Germline V gene lookup returns CDR1 SNHLY and CDR2 FYNNEI. The V gene end was trimmed by 6 bases and the J gene end by 2 bases; junction bases not matched to a gene: 2. CDR3 amino acids: CASRTGEQETQYF. Here the CDR3 DNA reads TGTGCCAGCAGGACAGGGGAACAAGAGACCCAGTACTTC.

This chain connects TRBV9 to TRBJ2-7; D uncertain. The germline gives CDR1 SGDLS, CDR2 YYNGEE. V was pared by 2 bases and J by 0 bases, with 6 bases between. CDR3 length equals 13 residues. The CDR3 protein is CASSVTASYEQYF. The CDR3 region has the DNA TGTGCCAGCAGCGTTACAGCCTCCTACGAGCAGTACTTC.